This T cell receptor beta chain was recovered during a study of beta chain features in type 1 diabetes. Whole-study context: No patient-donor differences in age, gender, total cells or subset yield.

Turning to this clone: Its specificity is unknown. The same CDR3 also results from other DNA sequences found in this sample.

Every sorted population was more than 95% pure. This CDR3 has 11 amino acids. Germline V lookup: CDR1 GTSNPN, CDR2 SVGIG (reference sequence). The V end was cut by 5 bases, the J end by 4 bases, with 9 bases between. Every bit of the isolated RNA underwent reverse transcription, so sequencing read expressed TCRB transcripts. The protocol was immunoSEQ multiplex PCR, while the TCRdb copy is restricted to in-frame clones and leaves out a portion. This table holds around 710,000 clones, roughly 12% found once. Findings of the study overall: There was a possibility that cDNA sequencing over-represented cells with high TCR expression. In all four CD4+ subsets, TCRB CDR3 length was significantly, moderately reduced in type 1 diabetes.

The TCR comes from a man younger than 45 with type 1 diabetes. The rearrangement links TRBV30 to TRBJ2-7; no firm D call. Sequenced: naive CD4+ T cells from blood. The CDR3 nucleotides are TGTGCCTGGGGTGGCTTTTACGAGCAGTACTTC. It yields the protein CAWGGFYEQYF.